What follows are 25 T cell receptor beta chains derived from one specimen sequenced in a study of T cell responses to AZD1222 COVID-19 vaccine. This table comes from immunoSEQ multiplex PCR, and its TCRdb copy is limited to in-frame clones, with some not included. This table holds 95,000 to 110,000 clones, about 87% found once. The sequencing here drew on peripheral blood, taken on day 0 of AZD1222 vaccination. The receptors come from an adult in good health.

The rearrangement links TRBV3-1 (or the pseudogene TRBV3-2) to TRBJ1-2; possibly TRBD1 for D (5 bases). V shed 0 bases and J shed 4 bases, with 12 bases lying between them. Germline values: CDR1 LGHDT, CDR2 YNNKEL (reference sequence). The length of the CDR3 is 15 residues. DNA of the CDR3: TGTGCCAGCAGCCAAGATCTCAGGGCGTCCTATGGCTACACCTTC. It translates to CASSQDLRASYGYTF.

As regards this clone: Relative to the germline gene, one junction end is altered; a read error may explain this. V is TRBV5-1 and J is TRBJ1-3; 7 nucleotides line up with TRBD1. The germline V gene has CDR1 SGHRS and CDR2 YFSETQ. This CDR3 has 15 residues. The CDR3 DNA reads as TGCGCCAGCAGTTTGGACAGGCTGCCACAAAACACCATATATTTT. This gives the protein CASSLDRLPQNTIYF.

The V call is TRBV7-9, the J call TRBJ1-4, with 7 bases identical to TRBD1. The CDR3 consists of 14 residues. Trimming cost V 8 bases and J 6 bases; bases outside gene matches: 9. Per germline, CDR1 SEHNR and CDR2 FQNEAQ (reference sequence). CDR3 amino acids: CASFQTGNYEKLFF. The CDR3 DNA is TGTGCCAGCTTCCAGACAGGGAATTATGAAAAACTGTTTTTT.

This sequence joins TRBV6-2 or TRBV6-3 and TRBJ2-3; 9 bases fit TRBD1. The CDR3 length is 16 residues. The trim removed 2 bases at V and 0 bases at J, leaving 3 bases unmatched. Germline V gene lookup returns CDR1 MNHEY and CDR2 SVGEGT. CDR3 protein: CASSYVGQGSTDTQYF. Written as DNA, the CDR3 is TGTGCCAGCAGTTACGTGGGACAGGGTAGCACAGATACGCAGTATTTT.

CDR3 sequence (DNA): TGCGCCAGCAGTGAGCCGCCTACGACAGATACGCAGTATTTT. It yields the protein CASSEPPTTDTQYF. The chain uses TRBV10-1 and TRBJ2-3; D not certain. Trimming took 2 bases from V and 3 from J, leaving 9 bases between them. The V gene's germline CDR1 is WNHNN and CDR2 SYGVQD (reference sequence). The CDR3 runs 14 residues.

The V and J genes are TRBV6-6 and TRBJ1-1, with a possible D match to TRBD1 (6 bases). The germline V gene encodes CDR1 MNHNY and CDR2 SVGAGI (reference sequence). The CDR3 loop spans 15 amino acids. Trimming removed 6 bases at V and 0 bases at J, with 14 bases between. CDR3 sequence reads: CASSNRQVMNTEAFF. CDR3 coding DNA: TGTGCCAGCAGCAACAGACAGGTTATGAACACTGAAGCTTTCTTT.

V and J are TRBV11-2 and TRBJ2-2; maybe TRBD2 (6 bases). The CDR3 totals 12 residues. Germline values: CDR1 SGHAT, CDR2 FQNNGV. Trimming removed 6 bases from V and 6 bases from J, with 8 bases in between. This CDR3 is CASSAGPGELFF. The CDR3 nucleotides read TGTGCCAGCAGTGCGGGACCCGGGGAGCTGTTTTTT.

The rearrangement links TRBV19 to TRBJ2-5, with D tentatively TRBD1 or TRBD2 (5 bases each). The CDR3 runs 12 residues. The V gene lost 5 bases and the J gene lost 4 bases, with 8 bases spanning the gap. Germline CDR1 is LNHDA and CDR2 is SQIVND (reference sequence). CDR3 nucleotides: TGTGCCAGTAGTTTGGGGACAGAGACCCAGTACTTC. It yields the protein CASSLGTETQYF.

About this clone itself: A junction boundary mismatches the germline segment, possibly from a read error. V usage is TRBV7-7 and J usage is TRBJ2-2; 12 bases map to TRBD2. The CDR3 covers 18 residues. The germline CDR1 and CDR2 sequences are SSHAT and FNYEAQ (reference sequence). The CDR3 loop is CASSLGPSGRAGTGELFF. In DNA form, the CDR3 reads TGTGCTAGCAGCTTAGGTCCTAGCGGGAGGGCCGGTACCGGGGAGCTGTTTTTT.

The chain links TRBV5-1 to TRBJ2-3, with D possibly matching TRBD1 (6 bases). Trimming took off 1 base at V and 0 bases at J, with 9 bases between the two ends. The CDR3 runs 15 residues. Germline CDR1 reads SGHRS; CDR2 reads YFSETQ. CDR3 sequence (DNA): TGCGCCAGCAGCTTGCTTGGACAGAGCACAGATACGCAGTATTTT. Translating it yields CASSLLGQSTDTQYF.

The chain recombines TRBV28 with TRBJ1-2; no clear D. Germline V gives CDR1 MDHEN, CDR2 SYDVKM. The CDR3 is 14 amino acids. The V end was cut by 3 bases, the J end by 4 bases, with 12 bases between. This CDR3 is CASSLNTLTYGYTF. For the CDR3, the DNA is TGTGCCAGCAGTTTGAATACCCTAACCTATGGCTACACCTTC.

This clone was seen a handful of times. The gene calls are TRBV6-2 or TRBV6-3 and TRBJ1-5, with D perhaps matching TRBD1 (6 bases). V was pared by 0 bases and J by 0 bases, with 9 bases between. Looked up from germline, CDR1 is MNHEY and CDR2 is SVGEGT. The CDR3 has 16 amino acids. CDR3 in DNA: TGTGCCAGCAGTTACTCCGGGACATATAGCAATCAGCCCCAGCATTTT. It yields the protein CASSYSGTYSNQPQHF.

DNA of the CDR3: TGTGCCAGCAGTTACTCGAGTCTAGCGGGGGGGCCCGTTATCAATGAGCAGTTCTTC. Translated, it gives CASSYSSLAGGPVINEQFF. The chain uses TRBV6-2 or TRBV6-3 and TRBJ2-1; 12 bases map to TRBD2. The CDR3 runs 19 residues. J lost 6 bases, V lost 0 bases, and 12 bases had no gene match. Germline values: CDR1 MNHEY, CDR2 SVGEGT.

CDR3 region: CASRRGLAGGTDTQYF. The CDR3 region has the DNA TGTGCCAGCAGGAGGGGACTAGCGGGGGGCACAGATACGCAGTATTTT. The V and J genes are TRBV2 and TRBJ2-3; 14 bases line up with TRBD2. V dropped 6 bases and J dropped 1; count of bases not matched to a gene: 3. CDR1 SNHLY and CDR2 FYNNEI come from the germline V gene. The CDR3 is made up of 16 amino acids. Full variable domain (remainder filled in from reference TRBV2 and TRBJ2-3): EPEVTQTPSHQVTQMGQEVILRCVPISNHLYFYWYRQILGQKVEFLVSFYNNEISEKSEIFDDQFSVERPDGSNFTLKIRSTKLEDSAMYFCASRRGLAGGTDTQYFGPGTRLTVL.

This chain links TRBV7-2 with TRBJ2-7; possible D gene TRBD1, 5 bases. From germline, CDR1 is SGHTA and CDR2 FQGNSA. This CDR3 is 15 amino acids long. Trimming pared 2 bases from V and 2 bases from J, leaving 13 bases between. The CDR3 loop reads CASSLNQGSAYEQYF. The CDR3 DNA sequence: TGTGCCAGCAGCTTAAACCAGGGATCGGCCTACGAGCAGTACTTC.

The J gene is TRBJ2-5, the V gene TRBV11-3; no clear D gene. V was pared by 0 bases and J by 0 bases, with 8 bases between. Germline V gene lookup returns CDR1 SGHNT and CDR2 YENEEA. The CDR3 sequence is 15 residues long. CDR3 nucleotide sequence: TGTGCCAGCAGCTTAGATAGCTCCAACCAAGAGACCCAGTACTTC. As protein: CASSLDSSNQETQYF.

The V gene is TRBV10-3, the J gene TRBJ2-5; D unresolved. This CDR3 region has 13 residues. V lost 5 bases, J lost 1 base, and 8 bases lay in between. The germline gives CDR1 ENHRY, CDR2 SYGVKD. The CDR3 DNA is TGTGCCATCAGTTCGTACCCCCAAGAGACCCAGTACTTC. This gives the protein CAISSYPQETQYF.

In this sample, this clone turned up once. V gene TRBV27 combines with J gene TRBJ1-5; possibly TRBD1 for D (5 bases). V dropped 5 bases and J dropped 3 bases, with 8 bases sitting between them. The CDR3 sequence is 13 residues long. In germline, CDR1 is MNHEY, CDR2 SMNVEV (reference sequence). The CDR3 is CASSHGTNQPQHF. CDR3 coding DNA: TGTGCCAGCAGTCACGGGACCAATCAGCCCCAGCATTTT.

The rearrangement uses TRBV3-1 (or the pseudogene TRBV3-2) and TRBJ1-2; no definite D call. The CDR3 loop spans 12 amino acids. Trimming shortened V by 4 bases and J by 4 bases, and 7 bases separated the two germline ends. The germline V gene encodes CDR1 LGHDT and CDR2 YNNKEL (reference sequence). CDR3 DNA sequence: TGTGCCAGCAGCCTAAGAGCCTATGGCTACACCTTC. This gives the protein CASSLRAYGYTF.

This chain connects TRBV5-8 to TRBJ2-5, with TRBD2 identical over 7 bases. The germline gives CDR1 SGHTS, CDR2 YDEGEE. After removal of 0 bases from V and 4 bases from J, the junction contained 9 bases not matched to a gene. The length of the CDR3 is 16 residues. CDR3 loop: CASSLGGGGILETQYF. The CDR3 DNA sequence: TGTGCCAGCAGCTTGGGGGGCGGGGGTATATTAGAGACCCAGTACTTC.

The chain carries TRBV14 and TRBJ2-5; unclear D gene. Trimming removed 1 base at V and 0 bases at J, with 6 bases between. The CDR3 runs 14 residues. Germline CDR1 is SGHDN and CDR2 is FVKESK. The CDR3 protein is CASSQVSYQETQYF. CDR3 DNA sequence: TGTGCCAGCAGCCAAGTATCCTACCAAGAGACCCAGTACTTC.

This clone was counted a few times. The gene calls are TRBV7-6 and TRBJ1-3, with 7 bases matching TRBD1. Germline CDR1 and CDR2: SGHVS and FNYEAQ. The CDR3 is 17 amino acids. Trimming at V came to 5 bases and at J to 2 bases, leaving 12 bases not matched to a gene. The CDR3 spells CASSPRPGQIPGNTIYF. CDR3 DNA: TGTGCCAGCAGCCCCCGACCGGGACAGATTCCTGGAAACACCATATATTTT.

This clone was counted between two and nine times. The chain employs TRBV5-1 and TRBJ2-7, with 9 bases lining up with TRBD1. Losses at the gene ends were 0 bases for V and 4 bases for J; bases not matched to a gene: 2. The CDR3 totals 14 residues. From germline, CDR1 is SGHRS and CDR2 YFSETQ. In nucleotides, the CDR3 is TGCGCCAGCAGCTTGGTTGGGACAGGGTACGAGCAGTACTTC. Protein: CASSLVGTGYEQYF.

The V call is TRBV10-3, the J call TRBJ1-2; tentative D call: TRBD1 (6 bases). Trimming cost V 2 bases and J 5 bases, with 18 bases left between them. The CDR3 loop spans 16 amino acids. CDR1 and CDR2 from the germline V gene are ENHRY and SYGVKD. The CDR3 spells CAISEMSTGTRYGYTF. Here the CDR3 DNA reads TGTGCCATCAGTGAGATGTCGACAGGCACGAGGTATGGCTACACCTTC.

CDR3: CASSPRGSGGDEQFF. The DNA of the CDR3 is TGTGCCAGCAGCCCCCGGGGTAGCGGGGGGGATGAGCAGTTCTTC. V is TRBV9 and J is TRBJ2-1, with 11 bases lining up with TRBD2. The germline V gene has CDR1 SGDLS and CDR2 YYNGEE. The V and J ends lost 4 bases and 8 bases, in that order; junction bases with no gene match: 8. There are 15 residues in the CDR3.